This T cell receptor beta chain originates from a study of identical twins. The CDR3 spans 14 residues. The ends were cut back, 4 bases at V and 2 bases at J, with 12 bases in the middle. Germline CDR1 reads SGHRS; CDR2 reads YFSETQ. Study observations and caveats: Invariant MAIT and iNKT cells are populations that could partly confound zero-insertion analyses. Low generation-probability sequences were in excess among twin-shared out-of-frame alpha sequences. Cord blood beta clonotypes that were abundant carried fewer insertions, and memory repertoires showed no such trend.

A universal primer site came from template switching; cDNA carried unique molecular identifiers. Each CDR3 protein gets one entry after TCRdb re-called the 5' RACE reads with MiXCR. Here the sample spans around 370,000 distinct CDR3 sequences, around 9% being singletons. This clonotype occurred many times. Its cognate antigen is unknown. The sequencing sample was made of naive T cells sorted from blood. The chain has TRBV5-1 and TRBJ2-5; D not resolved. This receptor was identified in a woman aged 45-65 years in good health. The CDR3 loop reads CASSTPQAQETQYF. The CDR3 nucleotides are TGCGCCAGCAGCACGCCTCAAGCGCAAGAGACCCAGTACTTC.